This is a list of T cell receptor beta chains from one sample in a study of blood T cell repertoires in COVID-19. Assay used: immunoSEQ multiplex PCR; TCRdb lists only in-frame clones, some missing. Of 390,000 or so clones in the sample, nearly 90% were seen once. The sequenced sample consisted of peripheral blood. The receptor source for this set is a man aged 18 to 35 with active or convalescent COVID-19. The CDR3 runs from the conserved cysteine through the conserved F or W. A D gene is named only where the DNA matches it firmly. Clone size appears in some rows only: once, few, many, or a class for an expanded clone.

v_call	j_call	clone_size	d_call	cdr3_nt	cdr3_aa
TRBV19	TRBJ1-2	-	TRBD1	TGTGCCAGTAGTACGACCGGGACAGCGTTCTATGGCTACACCTTC	CASSTTGTAFYGYTF
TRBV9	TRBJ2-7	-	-	TGTGCCAGCAGCGCCCAAGAGGGTCGGAGCTCCTACGAGCAGTACTTC	CASSAQEGRSSYEQYF
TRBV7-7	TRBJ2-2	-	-	TGTGCTAGCAGCTTAGCGGGGACAGGGAATCCCGGGGAGCTGTTTTTT	CASSLAGTGNPGELFF
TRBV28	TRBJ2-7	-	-	TGTGCCAGCAGTTCAAACAGGGTCTCCTACGAGCAGTACTTC	CASSSNRVSYEQYF
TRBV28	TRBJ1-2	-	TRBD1	TGTGCCAGCAGTTTAGGGGGGACAGCCTATGGCTACACCTTC	CASSLGGTAYGYTF
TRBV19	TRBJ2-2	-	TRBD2	TGTGCCAGTAGTATAGATGCGGGAGTCAAGACCGGGGAGCTGTTTTTT	CASSIDAGVKTGELFF
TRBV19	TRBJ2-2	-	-	TGTGCCAGTAGTATAGATCAGGTCCGGGAGCTGTTTTTT	CASSIDQVRELFF
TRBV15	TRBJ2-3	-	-	TGTGCCACCAGCAGAGAGATAGGAGGGGGCCTCGGGGATACGCAGTATTTT	CATSREIGGGLGDTQYF
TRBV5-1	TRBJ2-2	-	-	TGCGCCAGCAGCTCGGACTGGGGCACCGGGGAGCTGTTTTTT	CASSSDWGTGELFF
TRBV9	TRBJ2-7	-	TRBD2	TGTGCCAGCAGCGTAGGGGGCGGGAGTTTATACGAGCAGTACTTC	CASSVGGGSLYEQYF
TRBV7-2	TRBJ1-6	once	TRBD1	TGTGCCAGCAGCCAAGACAGGGGATCCACTCCCCTCCACTTT	CASSQDRGSTPLHF
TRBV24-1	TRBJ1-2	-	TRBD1	TGTGCCACCAGTTCGGGACAGGGGGGGTTTTTGAGTGGCTACACCTTC	CATSSGQGGFLSGYTF
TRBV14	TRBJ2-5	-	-	TGTGCCAGCAGCCGACACCCCGAGACCCAGTACTTC	CASSRHPETQYF
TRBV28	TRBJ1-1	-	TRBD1	TGTGCCAGCAGAAGGACAGGGGGCCCTCCCTTGGGCACTGAAGCTTTCTTT	CASRRTGGPPLGTEAFF
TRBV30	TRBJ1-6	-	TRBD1	TGTGCCTGGGAGGGGGACAGGCACTCACCCCTCCACTTT	CAWEGDRHSPLHF
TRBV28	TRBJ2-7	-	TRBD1	TGTGCCAGCAGTTTAGTCACAGGGGCCGCCTACGAGCAGTACTTC	CASSLVTGAAYEQYF
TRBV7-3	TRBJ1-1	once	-	TGTGCCAGCAGCTTACGGGGGAACACTGAAGCTTTCTTT	CASSLRGNTEAFF
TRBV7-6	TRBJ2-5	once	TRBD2	TGTGCCAGCAGCCCGGGGGGACTAGCGGGAGGGTTAGAGACCCAGTACTTC	CASSPGGLAGGLETQYF
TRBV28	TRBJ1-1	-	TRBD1	TGTGCCAGCAGTCCAGGCCCGGGACAGAAAAATAATAGGGCTTTCTTT	CASSPGPGQKNNRAFF
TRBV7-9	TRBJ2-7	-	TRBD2	TGTGCCAGCAGCTCCCTTGGTACTAGCGCCTACGAGCAGTACTTC	CASSSLGTSAYEQYF
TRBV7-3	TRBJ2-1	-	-	TGTGCCAGCAGCTTCCGGGGGAACTCCTACAATGAGCAGTTCTTC	CASSFRGNSYNEQFF
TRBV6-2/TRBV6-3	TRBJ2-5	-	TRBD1	TGTGCCAGCAGTTACTCGGGTGCAGGGGGTGCAGAGACCCAGTACTTC	CASSYSGAGGAETQYF